In this sample, the clone carrying this T cell receptor beta chain turned up once. Its antigen is still unknown. These data originate in a study of cytomegalovirus exposure and HLA in healthy donors. Across the study: Findings of an earlier analysis included around 120 million unique TCR beta sequences from some 180 million T cells. Study-wide results and limits: Most TCR beta V segments were productive about 90% or about 30% of the time in an earlier analysis.

PCR used 60 Vbeta primers and 13 Jbeta primers. Data came from immunoSEQ multiplex PCR; TCRdb stores just in-frame clones and leaves some out. This table has under 150,000 clones, approximately 75% appearing once. This CDR3 has 14 residues. The junction had 6 bases not matched to a gene; V was cut back by 4 bases and J by 5 bases. Germline V lookup: CDR1 MNHEY, CDR2 SMNVEV (reference sequence). The chain has TRBV27 and TRBJ2-5; TRBD2 aligns across 8 bases. This sequence was found in a woman aged 40 to 49 in good health and CMV-seropositive. The sequencing sample was made of PBMCs. CDR3 protein: CASSSRTSTETQYF. DNA for the CDR3: TGTGCCAGCAGTTCCCGGACTAGCACCGAGACCCAGTACTTC.